Described below is a single T cell receptor beta chain sequence and its context. V was pared by 5 bases and J by 5 bases, with 9 bases between. CDR1 is KGHSH and CDR2 is LQKENI in the germline V gene. The CDR3 is 12 residues long. As processed by the authors: Counts of nucleated cells, estimated from reference gene primer amplification, were obtained. The repertoire was sequenced with immunoSEQ multiplex PCR; TCRdb's copy has only in-frame clones and lacks some. From that table come the V and J calls and clone size; the DNA was used to work out D and trimming. The repertoire holds about 59,000 clones, with roughly 70% as singletons. The source of the sample is a study of blood T cell repertoires in COVID-19.

The origin of this receptor is an older woman with acute or convalescent COVID-19. The sequenced sample was peripheral blood. The V and J genes are TRBV18 and TRBJ1-2; unclear D gene. This chain's CDR3 is CASSSNSYGYTF. The DNA for the CDR3 is TGTGCCAGCTCATCCAACAGTTATGGCTACACCTTC.